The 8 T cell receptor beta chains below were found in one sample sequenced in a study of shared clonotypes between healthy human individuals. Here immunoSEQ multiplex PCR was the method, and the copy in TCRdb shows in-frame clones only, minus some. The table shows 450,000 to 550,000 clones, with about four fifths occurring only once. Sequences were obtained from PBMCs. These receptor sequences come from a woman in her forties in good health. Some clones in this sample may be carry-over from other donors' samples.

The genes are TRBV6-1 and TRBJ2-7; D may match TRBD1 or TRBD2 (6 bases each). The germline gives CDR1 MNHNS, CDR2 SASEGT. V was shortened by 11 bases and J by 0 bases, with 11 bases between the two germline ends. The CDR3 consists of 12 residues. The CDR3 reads CAAGGTSYEQYF. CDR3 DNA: TGTGCCGCCGGGGGCACCTCCTACGAGCAGTACTTC.

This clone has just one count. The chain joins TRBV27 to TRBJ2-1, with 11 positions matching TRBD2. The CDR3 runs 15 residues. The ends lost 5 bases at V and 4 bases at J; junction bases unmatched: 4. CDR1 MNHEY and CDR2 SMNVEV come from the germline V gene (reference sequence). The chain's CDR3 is CASSDRTSGYNEQFF. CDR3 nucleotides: TGTGCCAGCAGTGATCGGACTAGCGGGTACAATGAGCAGTTCTTC.

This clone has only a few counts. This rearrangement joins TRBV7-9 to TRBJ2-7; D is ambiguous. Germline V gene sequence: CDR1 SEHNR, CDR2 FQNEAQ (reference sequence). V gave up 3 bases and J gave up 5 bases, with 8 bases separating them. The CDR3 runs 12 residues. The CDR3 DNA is TGTGCCAGCAGCTTCGGTAGGGACGAGCAGTACTTC. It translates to CASSFGRDEQYF.

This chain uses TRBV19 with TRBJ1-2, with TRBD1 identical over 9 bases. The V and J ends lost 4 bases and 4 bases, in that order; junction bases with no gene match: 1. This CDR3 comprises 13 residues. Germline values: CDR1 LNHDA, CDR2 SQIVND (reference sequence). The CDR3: CASSTGQGYGYTF. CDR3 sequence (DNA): TGTGCCAGTAGTACGGGACAGGGCTATGGCTACACCTTC.

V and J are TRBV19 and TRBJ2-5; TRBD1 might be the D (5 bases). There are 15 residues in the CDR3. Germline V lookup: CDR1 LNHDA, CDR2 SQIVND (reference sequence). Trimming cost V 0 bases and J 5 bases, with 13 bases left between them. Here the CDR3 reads CASSIDSQGFETQYF. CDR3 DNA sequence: TGTGCCAGTAGTATAGATTCCCAGGGTTTCGAGACCCAGTACTTC.

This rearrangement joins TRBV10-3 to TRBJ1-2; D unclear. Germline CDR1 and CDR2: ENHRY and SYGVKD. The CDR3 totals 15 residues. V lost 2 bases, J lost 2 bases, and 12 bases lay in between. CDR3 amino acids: CAISELFAANYGYTF. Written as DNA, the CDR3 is TGTGCCATCAGTGAGCTCTTTGCCGCAAACTATGGCTACACCTTC.

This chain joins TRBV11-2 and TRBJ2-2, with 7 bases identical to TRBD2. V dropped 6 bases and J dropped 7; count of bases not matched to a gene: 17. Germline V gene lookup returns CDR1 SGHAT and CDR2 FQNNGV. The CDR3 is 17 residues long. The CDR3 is CASSHPTRGTIGGELFF. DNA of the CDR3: TGTGCCAGCAGTCACCCTACCCGGGGGACTATAGGCGGGGAGCTGTTTTTT.

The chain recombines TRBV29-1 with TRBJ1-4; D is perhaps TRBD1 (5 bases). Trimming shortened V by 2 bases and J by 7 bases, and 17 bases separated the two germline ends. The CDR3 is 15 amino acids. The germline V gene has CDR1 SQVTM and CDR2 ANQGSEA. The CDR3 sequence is CSVEKGTAGFEKLFF. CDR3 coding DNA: TGCAGCGTTGAAAAAGGGACGGCAGGTTTTGAAAAACTGTTTTTT.